This T cell receptor (beta chain) was identified in a study of shared T cell receptors in the human thymus. The CDR3 extends over 12 amino acids. TCRdb's copy holds only in-frame clones and misses some; the assay was immunoSEQ multiplex PCR. The sample lists some 720,000 clones; roughly 90% were seen once. These data also featured in a second study, about human thymus T cells. That source adds: Thymus tissue was removed during corrective cardiac surgery.

The chain uses TRBV21-1 and TRBJ1-2. TRBV21-1 has pseudogene status. Sequences were obtained from thymocytes. This clonotype was obtained from a boy under two years old with a congenital heart defect. The CDR3 DNA reads TGTGCCAGCACCCGGGGGGTCTATGGCTACACCTTC. As protein: CASTRGVYGYTF.